The source of this TCR beta chain is a study of Graves' ophthalmopathy and Graves' hyperthyroidism listed by TCRdb under 2018. In terms of the full investigation: Peripheral blood was collected at initial diagnosis, prior to any treatment. TCR beta repertoire signatures were used to distinguish Graves' ophthalmopathy from Graves' hyperthyroidism and to predict progression to ophthalmopathy. In total, some 140 blood samples were TCR-sequenced: approximately 42 ophthalmopathy, under 80 hyperthyroidism and roughly 17 hyperthyroidism-to-ophthalmopathy patients. A discovery set of about a hundred patients (approximately 45 ophthalmopathy, around 57 stable hyperthyroidism) was enrolled to explore V-J signatures distinguishing ophthalmopathy from hyperthyroidism. The independent validation cohort included approximately 19 hyperthyroidism patients plus 17 patients who later progressed from hyperthyroidism to ophthalmopathy. In five or six hyperthyroidism patients, T-cell repertoires of thyroid tissue and blood were compared. Once sampling was done, hyperthyroidism patients were given methimazole at a starting dose of 30 mg daily, while ophthalmopathy patients were given high-dose intravenous methylprednisolone.

The ophthalmopathy patients had moderately to severely active disease, with a Clinical Activity Score of 3 or higher, a NOSPECS grade of 4 or higher, and a disease duration of less than 3 months. Patients were excluded if they had other autoimmune diseases, uncontrolled infections, pregnancy or lactation. Clinical symptoms, serum thyroxine, TRAb, thyroid ultrasound and orbital computed tomography formed the basis of the diagnosis. Using Ficoll-Paque density gradient centrifugation, PBMCs were isolated from 10 ml of fresh peripheral blood. Trizol reagent was used to extract the total RNA, and its quality was then checked on an Agilent 2100 Bioanalyzer. As to this clonotype: Which antigen it targets is not known. No clone much larger than this one lies a single base away; base qualities are absent.

From cysteine to phenylalanine, the CDR3 is 14 amino acids long. Only CDR3 DNA remains: 42 bases, in frame from the first base. The germline V gene supplies CDR1 SGHRS and CDR2 YFSETQ. Relative to germline, V is 7 bases shorter and J is 2 bases shorter, with 15 bases between their ends. The research as a whole found: No statistical method was used to predetermine the sample size, and group allocation was not hidden from the investigators. In cross-validation, the 13-signature model distinguished ophthalmopathy from stable hyperthyroidism with about 90% sensitivity and about 81% specificity, while in the test set the corresponding values were around 79% and 71%. Among expanded thyroid clonotypes with frequency above 0.001, most also showed up in blood, which suggests that blood repertoires may reflect the thyroid immune response. In validation, the model predicted ophthalmopathy progression with more than 70% sensitivity and less than 80% specificity; roughly 11 predicted patients were CT-confirmed with GO in a median of around 6.5 months.

For repertoire sequencing, the TCR beta CDR3 regions were amplified from RNA transcripts. HTBI primers and the Qiagen OneStep RT-PCR kit were used in a first-round RT-PCR, which was followed by a second-round multiplex PCR, size selection and purification. Libraries were sequenced paired-end with 100 bp reads on an Illumina HiSeq2000. As for the original processing: SOAPnuke was used to process the reads, removing any read that contained adapters or uncalled bases, had a mean Phred below 15, or lacked an exact match to the constant primer or identifier. High-quality paired reads were merged with COPE v1.2.5. Clonotypes were defined as unique nucleotide sequences and were aligned to IMGT TRB V, D and J references using MiTCR v1.1. Analysis was restricted to V-J combinations with a frequency above 0.0001, which covered over 98% of repertoires. For each V-J combination, a TCR clonal expansion and chaos score was defined as F50 clonal expansion divided by the chaos observed in the TCRdist matrix. Welch's t-statistics and random forest were used to reduce the features to approximately 13 V-J combinations, which were then used as input to a naive Bayes classifier. The Morisita-Horn index was used to measure how similar the thyroid and blood repertoires were. TCRdb trimmed public reads at Q25 via fastp, called clones via MiXCR and kept in-frame beta chains. Here each entry gathers all rows of one CDR3 protein and keeps the most common genes and DNA. TCRdb assigned the V and J calls; the authors' analysis was not used. Here the sample has 240,000 or so distinct CDR3 sequences; 45% to 55% occur a single time. 40% to 55% of the sample rests with the top ten.

Sequenced input: peripheral blood. The source is an adult man with Graves' ophthalmopathy. The sequence is built from TRBV5-1 and TRBJ2-5; TRBD2 is perhaps the D gene, given 5 matching bases. The DNA sequence is TGCGCCAGCGCCTCTCAGCGGCCACAAGAGACCCAGTACTTC. Its translation reads: CASASQRPQETQYF. Extended through the reference TRBV5-1 and TRBJ2-5 proteins, this CDR3 yields the full variable domain: KAGVTQTPRYLIKTRGQQVTLSCSPISGHRSVSWYQQTPGQGLQFLFEYFSETQRNKGNFPGRFSGRQFSNSRSEMNVSTLELGDSALYLCASASQRPQETQYFGPGTRLLVL.